The rows below give T cell receptor beta chains drawn from one sample of a study of shared clonotypes between healthy human individuals. Some clones are missing from TCRdb's copy, which holds only in-frame ones; the method was immunoSEQ multiplex PCR. The table has about 2.3 million clones, approximately 95% seen once. Sequencing was performed on naive CD4+ T cells from PBMCs. Receptors originate from a man aged 18-30 years in good health. Some clones in this sample may be carry-over from other donors' samples. CDR3s include the opening cysteine and the closing phenylalanine or tryptophan. Fields, in order: CDR3 DNA, CDR3 protein, CDR3 length, V gene, clone size, D gene, J gene. The D gene is left open where the match is weak. For some rows the clone size is stated as once, few or many, or as a class when expanded; others skip it.

CDR3nt: TGTGCCAGCTCACCGGACTCAGGCAGAGAGACCCAGTACTTC
CDR3aa: CASSPDSGRETQYF
len: 14
v_gene: TRBV18
abundance: -
d_gene: -
j_gene: TRBJ2-5

CDR3nt: TGTGCCAGCAGCTACGGGGGAGGTGAGCCCCAGCATTTT
CDR3aa: CASSYGGGEPQHF
len: 13
v_gene: TRBV11-2
abundance: -
d_gene: -
j_gene: TRBJ1-5

CDR3nt: TGTGCCTGGAGCGTAGGTCTAAGCAATCAGCCCCAGCATTTT
CDR3aa: CAWSVGLSNQPQHF
len: 14
v_gene: TRBV30
abundance: -
d_gene: -
j_gene: TRBJ1-5

CDR3nt: TGTGCCAGCAGCGTCAATTCGTTAACCCATGAGCAGTTCTTC
CDR3aa: CASSVNSLTHEQFF
len: 14
v_gene: TRBV9
abundance: -
d_gene: -
j_gene: TRBJ2-1

CDR3nt: TGTCAGACAAACTCTGGAAACACCATATATTTT
CDR3aa: CQTNSGNTIYF
len: 11
v_gene: TRBV28
abundance: -
d_gene: -
j_gene: TRBJ1-3

CDR3nt: TGTGCCAGCAGCCGAATAGGTGGAGGGGTCTACGAGCAGTACTTC
CDR3aa: CASSRIGGGVYEQYF
len: 15
v_gene: TRBV7-2
abundance: -
d_gene: -
j_gene: TRBJ2-7

CDR3nt: TGTGCCAGCAGCCTGGGACTAGCGCTGAGCACAGATACGCAGTATTTT
CDR3aa: CASSLGLALSTDTQYF
len: 16
v_gene: TRBV7-9
abundance: -
d_gene: TRBD2
j_gene: TRBJ2-3

CDR3nt: TGCGCCAGCAGCTTGGATTTCTGGACAGGGGGAAATGGCTACACCTTC
CDR3aa: CASSLDFWTGGNGYTF
len: 16
v_gene: TRBV5-1
abundance: -
d_gene: TRBD1
j_gene: TRBJ1-2

CDR3nt: TGTGCCAGCTCATCGGGCAGTAATCAGCCCCAGCATTTT
CDR3aa: CASSSGSNQPQHF
len: 13
v_gene: TRBV18
abundance: -
d_gene: -
j_gene: TRBJ1-5

CDR3nt: TGTGCCAGCAGTGAAGGACAGTCGGAGCCCCAGCATTTT
CDR3aa: CASSEGQSEPQHF
len: 13
v_gene: TRBV6-1
abundance: -
d_gene: -
j_gene: TRBJ1-5

CDR3nt: TGTGCTAGTGGCACGGGAAACACTGAAGCTTTCTTT
CDR3aa: CASGTGNTEAFF
len: 12
v_gene: TRBV12-5
abundance: -
d_gene: -
j_gene: TRBJ1-1

CDR3nt: TGTGCCACCAGCAGAGATAACGGGCGACAGACCCAGTACTTC
CDR3aa: CATSRDNGRQTQYF
len: 14
v_gene: TRBV15
abundance: -
d_gene: -
j_gene: TRBJ2-5

CDR3nt: TGTGCCAGCAGCTCCCTGGCCGTGGGGAGGAGGAACGAGCAGTACTTC
CDR3aa: CASSSLAVGRRNEQYF
len: 16
v_gene: TRBV7-2
abundance: -
d_gene: -
j_gene: TRBJ2-7

CDR3nt: TGTGCCAGCAGCCCCCGGACTAGCGGGAGGGCCCATGAGCAGTTCTTC
CDR3aa: CASSPRTSGRAHEQFF
len: 16
v_gene: TRBV14
abundance: -
d_gene: TRBD2
j_gene: TRBJ2-1

CDR3nt: TGTGCCAGCAGTTTATCTGCAGGCCGGTACCAAGAGACCCAGTACTTC
CDR3aa: CASSLSAGRYQETQYF
len: 16
v_gene: TRBV28
abundance: once
d_gene: -
j_gene: TRBJ2-5

CDR3nt: TGTGCCAGCAGTGTAGATACAGGGTACGGAAACACCATATATTTT
CDR3aa: CASSVDTGYGNTIYF
len: 15
v_gene: TRBV6-1
abundance: -
d_gene: -
j_gene: TRBJ1-3

CDR3nt: TGCGCCAGCAGCTTGGAGGGAGTGGGCAGTTCGTCGGCCCAGTACTTC
CDR3aa: CASSLEGVGSSSAQYF
len: 16
v_gene: TRBV5-1
abundance: -
d_gene: -
j_gene: TRBJ2-5

CDR3nt: TGTGCTTGGGGAGCCGGAGATACGCAGTATTTT
CDR3aa: CAWGAGDTQYF
len: 11
v_gene: TRBV30
abundance: once
d_gene: -
j_gene: TRBJ2-3

CDR3nt: TGTGCCAGCAGTAGAAAGGGGACAGTCAATGAAAAACTGTTTTTT
CDR3aa: CASSRKGTVNEKLFF
len: 15
v_gene: TRBV2
abundance: -
d_gene: TRBD1
j_gene: TRBJ1-4

CDR3nt: TGTGCCAGCAGCTTTTCGGGGGGCCCCAATCAGCCCCAGCATTTT
CDR3aa: CASSFSGGPNQPQHF
len: 15
v_gene: TRBV5-6
abundance: -
d_gene: -
j_gene: TRBJ1-5

CDR3nt: TGTGCCAGCAGCTTAAGGGAGGGGGATTCACCCCTCCACTTT
CDR3aa: CASSLREGDSPLHF
len: 14
v_gene: TRBV7-9
abundance: -
d_gene: -
j_gene: TRBJ1-6

CDR3nt: TGTGCCAGCAGCCGGGACTACTCTGGAAACACCATATATTTT
CDR3aa: CASSRDYSGNTIYF
len: 14
v_gene: TRBV13
abundance: -
d_gene: -
j_gene: TRBJ1-3

CDR3nt: TGTGCCAGCAGCGTGCGACAGGGGGGGACCCAGTACTTC
CDR3aa: CASSVRQGGTQYF
len: 13
v_gene: TRBV7-3
abundance: -
d_gene: TRBD1
j_gene: TRBJ2-5

CDR3nt: TGTGCCAGCTCAGGGGACAGGGTAGTCGACGAGCAGTACTTC
CDR3aa: CASSGDRVVDEQYF
len: 14
v_gene: TRBV18
abundance: -
d_gene: TRBD1
j_gene: TRBJ2-7

CDR3nt: TGTGCCAGCAGCCCACAGGGCCCCGAGGGATTT
CDR3aa: CASSPQGPEGF
len: 11
v_gene: TRBV11-3
abundance: -
d_gene: -
j_gene: TRBJ2-3

CDR3nt: TGCGCCAGCAGCTTGTCTACGACACTTGACAATGAGCAGTTCTTC
CDR3aa: CASSLSTTLDNEQFF
len: 15
v_gene: TRBV5-1
abundance: -
d_gene: -
j_gene: TRBJ2-1

CDR3nt: TGTGCCAGCAGCGTTGGGCTAGCCTACGAGCAGTACTTC
CDR3aa: CASSVGLAYEQYF
len: 13
v_gene: TRBV9
abundance: -
d_gene: -
j_gene: TRBJ2-7

CDR3nt: TGCGCCAGCAGCCGAGGGACTTCCCTGGATACGCAGTATTTT
CDR3aa: CASSRGTSLDTQYF
len: 14
v_gene: TRBV5-1
abundance: -
d_gene: -
j_gene: TRBJ2-3

CDR3nt: TGTGCCTGGATTCTCCACTACGAGCAGTACTTC
CDR3aa: CAWILHYEQYF
len: 11
v_gene: TRBV30
abundance: once
d_gene: -
j_gene: TRBJ2-7

CDR3nt: TGCGCCAGCAGCGATCCGGGAGGGAGGGATACGCAGTATTTT
CDR3aa: CASSDPGGRDTQYF
len: 14
v_gene: TRBV5-1
abundance: -
d_gene: TRBD2
j_gene: TRBJ2-3

CDR3nt: TGCGCCAGCAGGGTCCGGACGGGAAGGGTCGAGACCCAGTACTTC
CDR3aa: CASRVRTGRVETQYF
len: 15
v_gene: TRBV5-1
abundance: -
d_gene: -
j_gene: TRBJ2-5

CDR3nt: TGCGCCAGCAGCCCCCAACCCCTAGCGGGAGACACCGGGGAGCTGTTTTTT
CDR3aa: CASSPQPLAGDTGELFF
len: 17
v_gene: TRBV5-1
abundance: -
d_gene: TRBD2
j_gene: TRBJ2-2

CDR3nt: TGTGCCAGCAGCGGGGAGGGGGAAAAACTGTTTTTT
CDR3aa: CASSGEGEKLFF
len: 12
v_gene: TRBV5-5
abundance: -
d_gene: -
j_gene: TRBJ1-4

CDR3nt: TGTGCCAGTAGAAAAAGATTGGGACTAGCGGGAGGGCCCTCCTACGAGCAGTACTTC
CDR3aa: CASRKRLGLAGGPSYEQYF
len: 19
v_gene: TRBV19
abundance: -
d_gene: TRBD2
j_gene: TRBJ2-7

CDR3nt: TGTGCCAGCAGGTCTACTAGTAGCAGTCCCGATACGCAGTATTTT
CDR3aa: CASRSTSSSPDTQYF
len: 15
v_gene: TRBV6-6
abundance: -
d_gene: -
j_gene: TRBJ2-3

CDR3nt: TGTGCCAGCACCGACCCGGGACAGGCGTATGGCTACACCTTC
CDR3aa: CASTDPGQAYGYTF
len: 14
v_gene: TRBV6-5
abundance: -
d_gene: TRBD1
j_gene: TRBJ1-2

CDR3nt: TGTGCCAGCAGTTTACAGGGACTCCCAGATACGCAGTATTTT
CDR3aa: CASSLQGLPDTQYF
len: 14
v_gene: TRBV27
abundance: -
d_gene: -
j_gene: TRBJ2-3

CDR3nt: TGTGCCAGCAGCGGACAGGGTACAGATACGCAGTATTTT
CDR3aa: CASSGQGTDTQYF
len: 13
v_gene: TRBV4-2
abundance: -
d_gene: TRBD1
j_gene: TRBJ2-3

CDR3nt: TGCGCCAGCAGAACTCGACTCCGGGAGGACACAGATACGCAGTATTTT
CDR3aa: CASRTRLREDTDTQYF
len: 16
v_gene: TRBV10-2
abundance: -
d_gene: TRBD2
j_gene: TRBJ2-3

CDR3nt: TGTGCCAGCAGCCAAGATCTTACTAGCGGGACTCTCGAGCAGTACTTC
CDR3aa: CASSQDLTSGTLEQYF
len: 16
v_gene: TRBV4-2
abundance: -
d_gene: TRBD2
j_gene: TRBJ2-7

CDR3nt: TGTGCCAGCAGAACCACAGGGCGGTACGAGCAGTACTTC
CDR3aa: CASRTTGRYEQYF
len: 13
v_gene: TRBV27
abundance: -
d_gene: -
j_gene: TRBJ2-7

CDR3nt: TGTGCCAGCAGCGGCTCCCAGGTGAACACCGGGGAGCTGTTTTTT
CDR3aa: CASSGSQVNTGELFF
len: 15
v_gene: TRBV9
abundance: -
d_gene: -
j_gene: TRBJ2-2

CDR3nt: TGCGCCAGCAGCTTGGGGGTAGGGGCGAACACCGGGGAGCTGTTTTTT
CDR3aa: CASSLGVGANTGELFF
len: 16
v_gene: TRBV5-1
abundance: -
d_gene: -
j_gene: TRBJ2-2

CDR3nt: TGTGCCAGCAGCTTGGCCTCGGCGGGAGGGGAGACCCAGTACTTC
CDR3aa: CASSLASAGGETQYF
len: 15
v_gene: TRBV5-4
abundance: -
d_gene: TRBD2
j_gene: TRBJ2-5

CDR3nt: TGTGCCAGCACCCGGGGGACCACAGATACGCAGTATTTT
CDR3aa: CASTRGTTDTQYF
len: 13
v_gene: TRBV7-6
abundance: -
d_gene: -
j_gene: TRBJ2-3

CDR3nt: TGTGCCAGCAGCTTGAATGCGGGAGGGTGGGGCGAGCAGTACTTC
CDR3aa: CASSLNAGGWGEQYF
len: 15
v_gene: TRBV5-4
abundance: few
d_gene: TRBD2
j_gene: TRBJ2-7

CDR3nt: TGTGCCAGCAGTGAAGCGCGTCCGGGCGCGCGGGGCTACACCTTC
CDR3aa: CASSEARPGARGYTF
len: 15
v_gene: TRBV2
abundance: -
d_gene: -
j_gene: TRBJ1-2

CDR3nt: TGTGCCAGTAGAATCAGGGGAGGCACTGAAGCTTTCTTT
CDR3aa: CASRIRGGTEAFF
len: 13
v_gene: TRBV19
abundance: few
d_gene: -
j_gene: TRBJ1-1

CDR3nt: TGTGCCAGCAGCCATGACTCAGGCGGGAGTGGGTCCTACAATGAGCAGTTCTTC
CDR3aa: CASSHDSGGSGSYNEQFF
len: 18
v_gene: TRBV4-2
abundance: -
d_gene: TRBD2
j_gene: TRBJ2-1

CDR3nt: TGTGCCAGCGGCGGGCGGACGAACACCGGGGAGCTGTTTTTT
CDR3aa: CASGGRTNTGELFF
len: 14
v_gene: TRBV2
abundance: -
d_gene: -
j_gene: TRBJ2-2

CDR3nt: TGCGCCAGCAGCTTGGATAGGCAGGGGGCGGAAGCTTTCTTT
CDR3aa: CASSLDRQGAEAFF
len: 14
v_gene: TRBV5-1
abundance: -
d_gene: TRBD1
j_gene: TRBJ1-1

CDR3nt: TGCAGCGTGCTGCTACGGACGCTATCTGGAAACACCATATATTTT
CDR3aa: CSVLLRTLSGNTIYF
len: 15
v_gene: TRBV29-1
abundance: -
d_gene: -
j_gene: TRBJ1-3

CDR3nt: TGTGCCAGCAGGGACGAGAGCTCCTATAATTCACCCCTCCACTTT
CDR3aa: CASRDESSYNSPLHF
len: 15
v_gene: TRBV25-1
abundance: -
d_gene: -
j_gene: TRBJ1-6

CDR3nt: TGCGCCAGCAGCTTTACAGGACAGGGGGCAAACTATGGCTACACCTTC
CDR3aa: CASSFTGQGANYGYTF
len: 16
v_gene: TRBV5-1
abundance: -
d_gene: TRBD1
j_gene: TRBJ1-2